This record covers a single T cell receptor (beta chain). The table came from immunoSEQ multiplex PCR; TCRdb's copy has only in-frame clones and leaves some out. The sample consists of about 370,000 clones, roughly 90% of them appearing once. This record comes from a study of blood T cell repertoires in COVID-19. Study at large: Donors in the United States, Italy and Spain gave samples during acute or convalescent COVID-19.

V lost 8 bases, J lost 3 bases, and 10 bases lay in between. The germline V gene has CDR1 DFQATT and CDR2 SNEGSKA (reference sequence). The CDR3 totals 11 residues. Followed longitudinally, the Seattle patients had been enrolled during active infection. This sequence joins TRBV20-1 and TRBJ1-1; D not certain. This receptor was obtained from a woman between 25 and 40 years old with COVID-19, enrolled during active disease. The source material was peripheral blood. The CDR3 reads CSTTDDTEAFF. CDR3 sequence (DNA): TGCAGTACTACAGACGACACTGAAGCTTTCTTT.